The rows below give T cell receptor beta chains drawn from one sample of a study of cytomegalovirus exposure and HLA in healthy donors. Some clones are missing from TCRdb's copy, which holds only in-frame ones; the method was immunoSEQ multiplex PCR. The table includes about 120,000 clones, 65% to 85% detected once. What was sequenced was PBMCs. The receptors stem from a woman aged 40 to 55 in good health and CMV-seropositive. Both conserved end residues are part of each CDR3. The D gene is left open where the match is weak. Only some rows state a clone size, as once, few, many or a class for expanded clones.

>once|NA|TRBJ2-7|13|TRBV27
TGTGCCAGCAGTTTATCGTCCGTCCACGAGCAGTACTTC
CASSLSSVHEQYF
>NA|NA|TRBJ1-2|14|TRBV5-4
TGTGCCAGCAGCTTGGTGGGTGCAGGGGAGGGCTACACCTTC
CASSLVGAGEGYTF
>NA|TRBD2|TRBJ2-3|15|TRBV11-3
TGTGCCAGCAGCCCGCGGGGGGGGTGGACAGATACGCAGTATTTT
CASSPRGGWTDTQYF
>NA|TRBD1|TRBJ2-7|13|TRBV7-9
TGTGCCAGCAGCCCGGACAGGGGTGGGGAGCAGTACTTC
CASSPDRGGEQYF
>NA|TRBD2|TRBJ2-5|16|TRBV4-2
TGTGCCAGCAGCCCTTTGGGACTAGCGGTCCAAGAGACCCAGTACTTC
CASSPLGLAVQETQYF
>few|NA|TRBJ1-2|15|TRBV25-1
TGTGCCAGCAGTGAAGGCGGGGGAGCTAACTATGGCTACACCTTC
CASSEGGGANYGYTF
>NA|NA|TRBJ1-1|17|TRBV23-1
TGCGCCAGCAGTCTGTCGCAGGGAGGGGTTTGGGAAACTGAAGCTTTCTTT
CASSLSQGGVWETEAFF
>NA|NA|TRBJ1-3|13|TRBV30
TGTGCTTGGAGTGCGGGGGTTGGAAACACCATATATTTT
CAWSAGVGNTIYF
>NA|NA|TRBJ2-5|15|TRBV19
TGTGCCAGTAGTATAGATCACATCAGCCAAGAGACCCAGTACTTC
CASSIDHISQETQYF
>NA|NA|TRBJ1-2|13|TRBV9
TGTGCCAGCAGCGTAGGGGGGGAGAATGGCTACACCTTC
CASSVGGENGYTF
>NA|TRBD1|TRBJ2-1|16|TRBV14
TGTGCCAGCAGCCTACCGACAGGGGCCTCCTACAATGAGCAGTTCTTC
CASSLPTGASYNEQFF
>NA|TRBD1|TRBJ1-5|16|TRBV28
TGTGCCAGCAGTGGGCCGGGACAGGGGGCGATTCAGCCCCAGCATTTT
CASSGPGQGAIQPQHF
>NA|TRBD1|TRBJ1-5|18|TRBV4-1
TGCGCCAGCAGCCAAGATCGATCTTTGGACAGGTTGGACGGGCCCCAGCATTTT
CASSQDRSLDRLDGPQHF
>few|NA|TRBJ1-4|15|TRBV7-6
TGTGCCAGCAGCTTAGGAGGAGGGCAAGGGGAAAAACTGTTTTTT
CASSLGGGQGEKLFF
>NA|TRBD1|TRBJ1-1|13|TRBV5-5
TGTGCCAGCAGCCTACAGGGGTACACTGAAGCTTTCTTT
CASSLQGYTEAFF
>once|NA|TRBJ1-1|11|TRBV28
TGTGCCACGATAAGACAGGCCGCAGCTTTCTTT
CATIRQAAAFF
>NA|TRBD2|TRBJ2-7|12|TRBV6-1
TGTGCCAGCAGGGCGGGGGACTACGAGCAGTACTTC
CASRAGDYEQYF
>NA|NA|TRBJ2-2|13|TRBV5-1
TGCGCCAGCCGGGATGCGGATGCCGGGGAGCTGTTTTTT
CASRDADAGELFF
>few|NA|TRBJ2-1|16|TRBV16
TGTGCCAGCAGCAGGGGACGGGGGAGCTCCTACAATGAGCAGTTCTTC
CASSRGRGSSYNEQFF
>few|TRBD1|TRBJ1-5|15|TRBV30
TGTGCCTGGAGTTCACTCCGGACAGGGAATCAGCCCCAGCATTTT
CAWSSLRTGNQPQHF
>NA|NA|TRBJ2-5|15|TRBV7-7
TGTGCTAGCAGCGTCGGTCCGGAAGGAGAAGAGACCCAGTACTTC
CASSVGPEGEETQYF
>once|NA|TRBJ1-2|14|TRBV27
TGTGCCAGCAGCTCCGACAATTCCAACTATGGCTACACCTTC
CASSSDNSNYGYTF
>once|NA|TRBJ2-5|12|TRBV5-1
TGCGCCAGCAGCTTGCTCCAAGAGACCCAGTACTTC
CASSLLQETQYF
>NA|NA|TRBJ1-5|12|TRBV18
TGTGCCAGCTCGTCAGGAAATCAGCCCCAGCATTTT
CASSSGNQPQHF
>few|TRBD2|TRBJ2-1|15|TRBV6-6
TGTGCCAGCAGCCCAACTAGCGGGGGGGTGAGTGAGCAGTTCTTC
CASSPTSGGVSEQFF
>few|NA|TRBJ2-5|15|TRBV7-2
TGTGCCAGCAGCCCGCAAACGTCTACCCAAGAGACCCAGTACTTC
CASSPQTSTQETQYF
>few|TRBD1|TRBJ2-7|15|TRBV6-1
TGTGCCAGCACCCCGGACAGGGACCCGTTGTACGAGCAGTACTTC
CASTPDRDPLYEQYF
>few|NA|TRBJ2-5|12|TRBV19
TGTGCCAGTAGTACGGACCAAGAGACCCAGTACTTC
CASSTDQETQYF
>NA|NA|TRBJ2-7|16|TRBV4-3
TGCGCCAGCACCCCCGGTGTGGGTGGGAGCTCCTACGAGCAGTACTTC
CASTPGVGGSSYEQYF
>once|NA|TRBJ2-7|14|TRBV7-2
TGTGCCAGCAGCTTAGCCCGACAGGACTACGAGCAGTACTTC
CASSLARQDYEQYF
>NA|NA|TRBJ2-1|15|TRBV4-1
TGCGCCAGCAGCCCAGGCGTTGGCTCCTACAATGAGCAGTTCTTC
CASSPGVGSYNEQFF
>NA|TRBD2|TRBJ2-3|14|TRBV7-6
TGTGCCAGCAGCTCAGCGGGGGGGACAGATACGCAGTATTTT
CASSSAGGTDTQYF
>few|NA|TRBJ2-3|16|TRBV5-1
TGCGCCAGCAGCTTGAGTAGCGGAGCCTCCACAGATACGCAGTATTTT
CASSLSSGASTDTQYF
>NA|TRBD1|TRBJ1-5|14|TRBV2
TGTGCCAGCAGTCGACAGGGTAGCAATCAGCCCCAGCATTTT
CASSRQGSNQPQHF
>NA|TRBD1|TRBJ2-7|13|TRBV5-1
TGCGCCAGCAGCAACCGGGACAGGGTCGAGCAGTACTTC
CASSNRDRVEQYF
>few|TRBD2|TRBJ2-7|15|TRBV10-3
TGTGCCATCGCGAGGTCTAGCGGCCTCTCCTACGAGCAGTACTTC
CAIARSSGLSYEQYF
>NA|TRBD1|TRBJ2-7|14|TRBV27
TGTGCCAGCAGTCTGACAGGGAGCTCCTACGAGCAGTACTTC
CASSLTGSSYEQYF
>NA|TRBD1|TRBJ2-7|14|TRBV5-1
TGCGCCAGCAGCGTGCAGGGGGCGATCCACGAGCAGTACTTC
CASSVQGAIHEQYF
>NA|NA|TRBJ1-5|15|TRBV5-6
TGTGCCAGCAGCTTGGCTGGGACATACGATCAGCCCCAGCATTTT
CASSLAGTYDQPQHF
>NA|TRBD1|TRBJ2-7|18|TRBV5-5
TGTGCCAGCAGCGCCCGAGTACGGGACAGGGTCGTCTCCTACGAGCAGTACTTC
CASSARVRDRVVSYEQYF